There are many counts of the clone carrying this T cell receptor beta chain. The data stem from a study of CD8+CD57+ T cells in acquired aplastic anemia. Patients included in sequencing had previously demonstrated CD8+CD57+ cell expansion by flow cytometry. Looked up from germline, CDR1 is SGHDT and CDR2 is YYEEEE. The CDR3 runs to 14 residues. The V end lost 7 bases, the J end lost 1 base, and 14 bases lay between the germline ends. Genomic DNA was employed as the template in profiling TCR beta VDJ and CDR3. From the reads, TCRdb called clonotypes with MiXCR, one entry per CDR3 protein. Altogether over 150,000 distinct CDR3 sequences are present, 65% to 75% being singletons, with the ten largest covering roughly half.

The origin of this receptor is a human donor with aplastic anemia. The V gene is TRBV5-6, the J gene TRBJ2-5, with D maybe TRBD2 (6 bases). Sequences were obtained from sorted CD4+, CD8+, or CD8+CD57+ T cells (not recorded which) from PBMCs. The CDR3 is CASLGWDFQETQYF. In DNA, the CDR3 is TGTGCCAGCCTGGGTTGGGACTTCCAAGAGACCCAGTACTTC.